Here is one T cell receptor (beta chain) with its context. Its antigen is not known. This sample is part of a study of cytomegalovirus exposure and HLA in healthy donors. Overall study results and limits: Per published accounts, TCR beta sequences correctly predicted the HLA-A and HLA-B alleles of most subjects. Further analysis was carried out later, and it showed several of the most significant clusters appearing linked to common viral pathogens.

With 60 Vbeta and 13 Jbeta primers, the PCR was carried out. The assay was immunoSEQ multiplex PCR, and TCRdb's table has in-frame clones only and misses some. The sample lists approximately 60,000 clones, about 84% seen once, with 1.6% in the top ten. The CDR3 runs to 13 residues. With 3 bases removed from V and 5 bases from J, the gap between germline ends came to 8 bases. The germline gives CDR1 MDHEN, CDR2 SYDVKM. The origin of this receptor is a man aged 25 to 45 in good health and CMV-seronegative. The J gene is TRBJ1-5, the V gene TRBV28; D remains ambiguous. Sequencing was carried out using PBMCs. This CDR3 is CASSFGVYQPQHF. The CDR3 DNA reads TGTGCCAGCAGTTTTGGAGTTTATCAGCCCCAGCATTTT.